This TCR beta chain was obtained from a study of OX40 agonist ivuxolimab in advanced cancers. Here immunoSEQ multiplex PCR was the method, and the copy in TCRdb shows in-frame clones only, minus some. The table includes 53,000 or so clones, about 88% detected once. Germline V gene lookup returns CDR1 SGDLS and CDR2 YYNGEE. The CDR3 is 15 amino acids. V shed 0 bases, J shed 3 bases, and the junction held 0 bases outside the gene matches. The rearrangement links TRBV9 to TRBJ2-3; 11 positions match TRBD2. This sample comprised CD4+ or CD8+ T cells sorted from blood, obtained in a trial of the OX40 agonist ivuxolimab. The receptor was derived from an adult with an advanced solid tumor such as melanoma, head and neck, liver or kidney cancer. The CDR3 DNA reads as TGTGCCAGCAGCGTAGGGACTAGCGGGACAGATACGCAGTATTTT. It yields the protein CASSVGTSGTDTQYF.